A selection of T cell receptor beta chains follows, all from one sample in a study of T cell changes during pregnancy in multiple sclerosis. Sequencing was performed with immunoSEQ multiplex PCR; in TCRdb, only in-frame clones are kept and a portion is missing. The table shows around 57,000 clones, with 85% to 90% occurring only once. This material consisted of peripheral blood, taken in the first trimester of pregnancy. The receptors here all came from a female donor in good health, enrolled as a control in a pregnancy study. CDR3s include the opening cysteine and the closing phenylalanine or tryptophan. A D gene is named only where the DNA matches it firmly. A row's size may be missing; if present it is once, few, many or a size class.

CDR3 DNA: TGTGCCAGCAGTGAGATTAGTCTGTCAGATACGCAGTATTTT
CDR3 protein: CASSEISLSDTQYF
D gene: NA
J gene: TRBJ2-3
V gene: TRBV2
clone size: NA

CDR3 DNA: TGCGCCAGCAGCCAACAGGGAAACTATGGCTACACCTTC
CDR3 protein: CASSQQGNYGYTF
D gene: NA
J gene: TRBJ1-2
V gene: TRBV4-1
clone size: NA

CDR3 DNA: TGTGCCAGCAGCCTAAGGGGGCAGATTTCGGAAAAACTGTTTTTT
CDR3 protein: CASSLRGQISEKLFF
D gene: TRBD1
J gene: TRBJ1-4
V gene: TRBV7-9
clone size: NA

CDR3 DNA: TGCGCCAGCAGCCAAGTAGGGACTAGCGGTCCGGAGACCCAGTACTTC
CDR3 protein: CASSQVGTSGPETQYF
D gene: TRBD2
J gene: TRBJ2-5
V gene: TRBV4-1
clone size: NA

CDR3 DNA: TGTGCCAGCAGCGCTGACTCCAGCCAGCGGGGGGGCTGGAACGAGCAGTACTTC
CDR3 protein: CASSADSSQRGGWNEQYF
D gene: TRBD2
J gene: TRBJ2-7
V gene: TRBV7-8
clone size: NA

CDR3 DNA: TGTGCCAGCAGCCCGGAGGGACAGGGGGTCGGCTATGGCTACACCTTC
CDR3 protein: CASSPEGQGVGYGYTF
D gene: TRBD1
J gene: TRBJ1-2
V gene: TRBV27
clone size: NA

CDR3 DNA: TGTGCCAGCAGCTCCTCTACAGGGGCAGGTCAGCCCCAGCATTTT
CDR3 protein: CASSSSTGAGQPQHF
D gene: TRBD1
J gene: TRBJ1-5
V gene: TRBV7-3
clone size: NA

CDR3 DNA: TGTGCCAGCAGCGGTGGGACAGGGAATGAAAAACTGTTTTTT
CDR3 protein: CASSGGTGNEKLFF
D gene: TRBD1
J gene: TRBJ1-4
V gene: TRBV7-2
clone size: NA

CDR3 DNA: TGTGCCAGCTCACCACCTCTAGTGGCCGGGATATTGGCCAAAAACATTCAGTACTTC
CDR3 protein: CASSPPLVAGILAKNIQYF
D gene: NA
J gene: TRBJ2-4
V gene: TRBV18
clone size: NA

CDR3 DNA: TGTGCCAGCAGCTTAATTCCGGGGGGAAGGAATGAGCAGTTCTTC
CDR3 protein: CASSLIPGGRNEQFF
D gene: TRBD2
J gene: TRBJ2-1
V gene: TRBV11-2
clone size: NA

CDR3 DNA: TGTGCCACAGAGGGGGGGCTTACTGAAGCTTTCTTT
CDR3 protein: CATEGGLTEAFF
D gene: NA
J gene: TRBJ1-1
V gene: TRBV19
clone size: NA

CDR3 DNA: TGTGCCAGCAGCTTAGGAGAAATGGGGAGCATGAACACTGAAGCTTTCTTT
CDR3 protein: CASSLGEMGSMNTEAFF
D gene: NA
J gene: TRBJ1-1
V gene: TRBV7-9
clone size: NA

CDR3 DNA: TGTGCCAGCAGCTTGGCAGGGGCAGATAATTCACCCCTCCACTTT
CDR3 protein: CASSLAGADNSPLHF
D gene: NA
J gene: TRBJ1-6
V gene: TRBV5-4
clone size: NA

CDR3 DNA: TGTGCCAGCAGCCCCGGGACATCCGCCGCTAACTATGGCTACACCTTC
CDR3 protein: CASSPGTSAANYGYTF
D gene: NA
J gene: TRBJ1-2
V gene: TRBV9
clone size: NA

CDR3 DNA: TGTGCCAGCTACACGTTCGTACGGGAGGAGGATGGCTACACCTTC
CDR3 protein: CASYTFVREEDGYTF
D gene: NA
J gene: TRBJ1-2
V gene: TRBV4-2
clone size: NA

CDR3 DNA: TGTGCCAGCGGACAGGGGAGCACCGGGGAGCTGTTTTTT
CDR3 protein: CASGQGSTGELFF
D gene: TRBD1
J gene: TRBJ2-2
V gene: TRBV5-5
clone size: NA

CDR3 DNA: TGCGCCAGCAGCGAAACAGGGGGCCCAGATACGCAGTATTTT
CDR3 protein: CASSETGGPDTQYF
D gene: TRBD1
J gene: TRBJ2-3
V gene: TRBV5-1
clone size: NA

CDR3 DNA: TGTGCCAGCAGCGTCAAACTAGCGGGGGACCTCTCCTACGAGCAGTACTTC
CDR3 protein: CASSVKLAGDLSYEQYF
D gene: TRBD2
J gene: TRBJ2-7
V gene: TRBV7-9
clone size: NA

CDR3 DNA: TGCGCCAGCAGCTTAGGGGTAGGGGAAAGTGGTGAAAAACTGTTTTTT
CDR3 protein: CASSLGVGESGEKLFF
D gene: NA
J gene: TRBJ1-4
V gene: TRBV5-1
clone size: NA

CDR3 DNA: TGTGCCAGCAGCTTAGGCCAGGGGGCCACTGAAGCTTTCTTT
CDR3 protein: CASSLGQGATEAFF
D gene: TRBD1
J gene: TRBJ1-1
V gene: TRBV13
clone size: NA

CDR3 DNA: TGTGCCAGCAGTGAACAGGTCAATCAGCCCCAGCATTTT
CDR3 protein: CASSEQVNQPQHF
D gene: NA
J gene: TRBJ1-5
V gene: TRBV6-1
clone size: NA

CDR3 DNA: TGTGCCAGCAGCTTGGGGCAGGGGGCTGAGCCCCAGCATTTT
CDR3 protein: CASSLGQGAEPQHF
D gene: TRBD1
J gene: TRBJ1-5
V gene: TRBV5-6
clone size: NA

CDR3 DNA: TGTGCCAGCCGGACAGGGGAGGGCTCTAATGAAAAACTGTTTTTT
CDR3 protein: CASRTGEGSNEKLFF
D gene: TRBD1
J gene: TRBJ1-4
V gene: TRBV19
clone size: once

CDR3 DNA: TGTGCCAGTCTAAACACAGGGGACTTACAGCCCCAGCATTTT
CDR3 protein: CASLNTGDLQPQHF
D gene: TRBD1
J gene: TRBJ1-5
V gene: TRBV19
clone size: few

CDR3 DNA: TGTGCCAGCAGTGACTCGACTAGCGGGGGGGCAGAGACCCAGTACTTC
CDR3 protein: CASSDSTSGGAETQYF
D gene: TRBD2
J gene: TRBJ2-5
V gene: TRBV6-4
clone size: few

CDR3 DNA: TGTGCCAGCAGCTTAGAGCTGGGGGAGCTGTTTTTT
CDR3 protein: CASSLELGELFF
D gene: NA
J gene: TRBJ2-2
V gene: TRBV7-2
clone size: NA

CDR3 DNA: TGTGCCAGCAGCCACGGGACAAGGTTATACGAGCAGTACTTC
CDR3 protein: CASSHGTRLYEQYF
D gene: NA
J gene: TRBJ2-7
V gene: TRBV27
clone size: NA

CDR3 DNA: TGTGCCAGCAGCAAATTGGGGGACACCCCTCGGGGCAATCAGCCCCAGCATTTT
CDR3 protein: CASSKLGDTPRGNQPQHF
D gene: NA
J gene: TRBJ1-5
V gene: TRBV21-1
clone size: NA

CDR3 DNA: TGCGCCAGCAGCTTAACTCCGGGACTAGAGAGAGGAGAGACCCAGTACTTC
CDR3 protein: CASSLTPGLERGETQYF
D gene: TRBD2
J gene: TRBJ2-5
V gene: TRBV5-1
clone size: NA

CDR3 DNA: TGTGCCAGCAGCTTAAGACGGACAGGAGGGGACGGGTCCCAGCATTTT
CDR3 protein: CASSLRRTGGDGSQHF
D gene: TRBD1
J gene: TRBJ1-5
V gene: TRBV7-8
clone size: few

CDR3 DNA: TGTGCCAGCAGCTTGGGGGACAACTCAAACACTGAAGCTTTCTTT
CDR3 protein: CASSLGDNSNTEAFF
D gene: NA
J gene: TRBJ1-1
V gene: TRBV7-8
clone size: NA

CDR3 DNA: TGTGCCAGCAGCCCCGGGAGCGGGGGACCCTACGAGCAGTACTTC
CDR3 protein: CASSPGSGGPYEQYF
D gene: TRBD2
J gene: TRBJ2-7
V gene: TRBV9
clone size: NA

CDR3 DNA: TGTGCCAGCAGTTACTCCCGGGACAGGGTGAACGAGCAGTACTTC
CDR3 protein: CASSYSRDRVNEQYF
D gene: TRBD1
J gene: TRBJ2-7
V gene: TRBV6-5
clone size: NA

CDR3 DNA: TGTGCCAGCAGACTGGAGGGGGCCGAAGAAAAACTGTTTTTT
CDR3 protein: CASRLEGAEEKLFF
D gene: TRBD1
J gene: TRBJ1-4
V gene: TRBV7-8
clone size: NA

CDR3 DNA: TGTGCCAGCAGCGCGAGTCAGGGGGCGCGGTGGATGAACACTGAAGCTTTCTTT
CDR3 protein: CASSASQGARWMNTEAFF
D gene: TRBD1
J gene: TRBJ1-1
V gene: TRBV13
clone size: NA

CDR3 DNA: TGTGCCAGCAGCGTAGGTACAGGGGATAATCAGCCCCAGCATTTT
CDR3 protein: CASSVGTGDNQPQHF
D gene: TRBD1
J gene: TRBJ1-5
V gene: TRBV9
clone size: NA

CDR3 DNA: TGCGCCAGCAGCCCGGGACAGGGGATCGACGAGCAGTACTTC
CDR3 protein: CASSPGQGIDEQYF
D gene: TRBD1
J gene: TRBJ2-7
V gene: TRBV5-1
clone size: NA

CDR3 DNA: TGCAGCGTCGATGGAATCGGAAGCGACCAGTACTTC
CDR3 protein: CSVDGIGSDQYF
D gene: NA
J gene: TRBJ2-5
V gene: TRBV29-1
clone size: NA

CDR3 DNA: TGTGCCAGTAGTATAGGTCCGGGGGGGCTCCGCGCGGGATTCTCCTACAATGAGCAGTTCTTC
CDR3 protein: CASSIGPGGLRAGFSYNEQFF
D gene: TRBD2
J gene: TRBJ2-1
V gene: TRBV19
clone size: NA

CDR3 DNA: TGTGCCAGCAGCTCCCGTGTCGATGAGCAGTTCTTC
CDR3 protein: CASSSRVDEQFF
D gene: NA
J gene: TRBJ2-1
V gene: TRBV11-2
clone size: NA

CDR3 DNA: TGTGCCTGGACCGGGACACAGAATTCACCCCTCCACTTT
CDR3 protein: CAWTGTQNSPLHF
D gene: NA
J gene: TRBJ1-6
V gene: TRBV30
clone size: NA

CDR3 DNA: TGTGCCAGCAGCTTAGGGAGCTCTGGGGCCAACGTCCTGACTTTC
CDR3 protein: CASSLGSSGANVLTF
D gene: NA
J gene: TRBJ2-6
V gene: TRBV11-2
clone size: NA

CDR3 DNA: TGTGCCAGCAAATCTAGCGGGGGAACAGATACGCAGTATTTT
CDR3 protein: CASKSSGGTDTQYF
D gene: TRBD2
J gene: TRBJ2-3
V gene: TRBV28
clone size: NA

CDR3 DNA: TGTGCCAGCAGCTTAAATACAGGGGAGGCTTTCTTT
CDR3 protein: CASSLNTGEAFF
D gene: TRBD1
J gene: TRBJ1-1
V gene: TRBV7-9
clone size: NA

CDR3 DNA: TGCGCCAGCAGCTGGGGCCAGGGGACGGGAAACACCATATATTTT
CDR3 protein: CASSWGQGTGNTIYF
D gene: NA
J gene: TRBJ1-3
V gene: TRBV5-1
clone size: NA

CDR3 DNA: TGTGCCAGCAGCTTAGGAGGACTAGGGGTATATACGCAGTATTTT
CDR3 protein: CASSLGGLGVYTQYF
D gene: TRBD2
J gene: TRBJ2-3
V gene: TRBV7-2
clone size: few

CDR3 DNA: TGTGCCAGCAGGCCCGACCGGGACAGGGAAGACACCTTC
CDR3 protein: CASRPDRDREDTF
D gene: TRBD1
J gene: TRBJ1-2
V gene: TRBV6-5
clone size: NA

CDR3 DNA: TGTGCCAGCAGCCCTACGGACAGGGTCAATTCACCCCTCCACTTT
CDR3 protein: CASSPTDRVNSPLHF
D gene: TRBD1
J gene: TRBJ1-6
V gene: TRBV9
clone size: NA

CDR3 DNA: TGTGCCAGCTCACCTGGACTAGCGGGGGAGCATTCGTTATTGTTCTTC
CDR3 protein: CASSPGLAGEHSLLFF
D gene: TRBD2
J gene: TRBJ2-1
V gene: TRBV18
clone size: NA

CDR3 DNA: TGTGCCAGCAGTTACCCCGGACTAGCGGGGGTCAATGAGCAGTTCTTC
CDR3 protein: CASSYPGLAGVNEQFF
D gene: TRBD2
J gene: TRBJ2-1
V gene: TRBV6-5
clone size: once

CDR3 DNA: TGTGCCAGCAGCGTAGGCAGGGGGCGGTTTAATGAAAAACTGTTTTTT
CDR3 protein: CASSVGRGRFNEKLFF
D gene: TRBD1
J gene: TRBJ1-4
V gene: TRBV9
clone size: once

CDR3 DNA: TGTGCCAGCAAAAACAGGGGTTTTGATGAAAAACTGTTTTTT
CDR3 protein: CASKNRGFDEKLFF
D gene: TRBD1
J gene: TRBJ1-4
V gene: TRBV6-5
clone size: NA

CDR3 DNA: TGTGCCAGCAGCCCGCAGGGCCTCCCCTACGAGCAGTACTTC
CDR3 protein: CASSPQGLPYEQYF
D gene: NA
J gene: TRBJ2-7
V gene: TRBV9
clone size: NA

CDR3 DNA: TGTGCCAGTAGTATTAGCCGAGATTATGGCTACACCTTC
CDR3 protein: CASSISRDYGYTF
D gene: NA
J gene: TRBJ1-2
V gene: TRBV19
clone size: NA

CDR3 DNA: TGTGCCAGCAGCCGGACTAGACAATCGCAGTATTTT
CDR3 protein: CASSRTRQSQYF
D gene: TRBD2
J gene: TRBJ2-3
V gene: TRBV5-6
clone size: once

CDR3 DNA: TGCGCCAGCAGCCAAGGACAGGGGCGCAGCAATGAGCAGTTCTTC
CDR3 protein: CASSQGQGRSNEQFF
D gene: TRBD1
J gene: TRBJ2-1
V gene: TRBV4-3
clone size: NA

CDR3 DNA: TGTGCCAGCAGCCACGCCTCAGGGAGCGGGGGGTCCACAGATACGCAGTATTTT
CDR3 protein: CASSHASGSGGSTDTQYF
D gene: TRBD2
J gene: TRBJ2-3
V gene: TRBV9
clone size: NA

CDR3 DNA: TGTGCCAGCAACCTATTAGGTGCAGGAGGCTATGGCTACACCTTC
CDR3 protein: CASNLLGAGGYGYTF
D gene: NA
J gene: TRBJ1-2
V gene: TRBV7-2
clone size: NA